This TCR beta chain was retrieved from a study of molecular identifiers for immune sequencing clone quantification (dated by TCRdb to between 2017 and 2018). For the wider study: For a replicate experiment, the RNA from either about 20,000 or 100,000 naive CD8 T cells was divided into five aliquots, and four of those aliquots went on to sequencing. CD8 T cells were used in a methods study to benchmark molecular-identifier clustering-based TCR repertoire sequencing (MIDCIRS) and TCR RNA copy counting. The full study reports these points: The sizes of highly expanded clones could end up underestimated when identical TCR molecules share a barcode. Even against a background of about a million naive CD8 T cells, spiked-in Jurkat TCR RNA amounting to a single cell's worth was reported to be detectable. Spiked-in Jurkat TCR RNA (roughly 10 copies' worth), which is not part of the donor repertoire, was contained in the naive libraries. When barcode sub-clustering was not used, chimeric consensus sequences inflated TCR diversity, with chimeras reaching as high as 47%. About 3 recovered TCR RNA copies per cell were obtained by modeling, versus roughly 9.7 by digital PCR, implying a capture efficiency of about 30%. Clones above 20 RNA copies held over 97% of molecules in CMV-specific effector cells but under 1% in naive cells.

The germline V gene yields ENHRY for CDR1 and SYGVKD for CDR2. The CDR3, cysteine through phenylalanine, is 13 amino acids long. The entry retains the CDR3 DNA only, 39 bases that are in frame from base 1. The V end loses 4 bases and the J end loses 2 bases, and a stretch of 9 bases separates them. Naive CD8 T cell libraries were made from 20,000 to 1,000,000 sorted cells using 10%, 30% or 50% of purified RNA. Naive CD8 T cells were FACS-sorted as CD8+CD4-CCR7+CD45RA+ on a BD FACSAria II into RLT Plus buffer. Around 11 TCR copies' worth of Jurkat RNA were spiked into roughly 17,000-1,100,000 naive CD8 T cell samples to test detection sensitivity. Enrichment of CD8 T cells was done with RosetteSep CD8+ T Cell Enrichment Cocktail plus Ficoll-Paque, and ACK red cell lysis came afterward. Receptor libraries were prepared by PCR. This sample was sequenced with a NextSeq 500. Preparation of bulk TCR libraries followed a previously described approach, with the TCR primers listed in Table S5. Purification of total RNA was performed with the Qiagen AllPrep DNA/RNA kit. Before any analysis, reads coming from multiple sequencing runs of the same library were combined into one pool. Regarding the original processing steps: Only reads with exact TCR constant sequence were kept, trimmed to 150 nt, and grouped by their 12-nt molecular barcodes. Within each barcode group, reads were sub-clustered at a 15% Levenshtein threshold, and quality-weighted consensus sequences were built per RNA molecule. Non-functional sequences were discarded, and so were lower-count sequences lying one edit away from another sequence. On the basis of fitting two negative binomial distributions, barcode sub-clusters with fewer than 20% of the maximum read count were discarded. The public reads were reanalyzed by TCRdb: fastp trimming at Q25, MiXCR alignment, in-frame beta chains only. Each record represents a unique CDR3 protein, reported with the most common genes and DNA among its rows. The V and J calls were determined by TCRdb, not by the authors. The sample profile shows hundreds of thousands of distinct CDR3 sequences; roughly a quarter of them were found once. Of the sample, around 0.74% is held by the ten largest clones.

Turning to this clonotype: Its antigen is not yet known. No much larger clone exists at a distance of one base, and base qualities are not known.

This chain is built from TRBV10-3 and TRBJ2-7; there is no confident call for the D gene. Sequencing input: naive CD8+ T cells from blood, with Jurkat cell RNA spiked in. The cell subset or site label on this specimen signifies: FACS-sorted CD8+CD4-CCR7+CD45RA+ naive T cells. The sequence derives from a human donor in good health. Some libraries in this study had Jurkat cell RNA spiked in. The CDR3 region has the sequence CAISGGSTYEQYF. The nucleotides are TGTGCCATCAGTGGCGGCAGTACCTACGAGCAGTACTTC.